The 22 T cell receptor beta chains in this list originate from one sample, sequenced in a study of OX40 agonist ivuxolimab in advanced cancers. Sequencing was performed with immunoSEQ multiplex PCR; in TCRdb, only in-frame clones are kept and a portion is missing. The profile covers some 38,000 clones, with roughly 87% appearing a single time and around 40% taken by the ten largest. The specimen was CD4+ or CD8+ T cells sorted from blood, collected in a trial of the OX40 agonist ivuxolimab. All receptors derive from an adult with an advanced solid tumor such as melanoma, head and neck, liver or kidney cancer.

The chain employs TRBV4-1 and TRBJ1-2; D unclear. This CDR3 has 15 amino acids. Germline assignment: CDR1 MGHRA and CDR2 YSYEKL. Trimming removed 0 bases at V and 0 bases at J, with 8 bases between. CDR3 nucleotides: TGCGCCAGCAGCCAAGAGGAATCCGCTAACTATGGCTACACCTTC. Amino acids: CASSQEESANYGYTF.

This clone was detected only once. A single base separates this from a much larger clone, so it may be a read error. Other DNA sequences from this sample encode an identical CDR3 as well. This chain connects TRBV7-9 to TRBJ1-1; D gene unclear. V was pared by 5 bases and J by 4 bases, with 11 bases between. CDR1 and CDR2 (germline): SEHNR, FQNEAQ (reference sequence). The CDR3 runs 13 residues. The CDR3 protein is CASSLGYGTEAFF. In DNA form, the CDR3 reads TGTGCCAGCAGCCTCGGGTACGGCACTGAAGCTTTCTTT.

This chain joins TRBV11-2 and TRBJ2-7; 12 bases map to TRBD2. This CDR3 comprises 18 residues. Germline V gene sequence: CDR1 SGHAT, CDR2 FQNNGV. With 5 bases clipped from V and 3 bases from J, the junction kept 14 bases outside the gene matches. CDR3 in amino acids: CASSPRLPTSGGNYEQYF. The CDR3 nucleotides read TGTGCCAGCAGCCCCCGCCTCCCGACTAGCGGGGGAAACTACGAGCAGTACTTC.

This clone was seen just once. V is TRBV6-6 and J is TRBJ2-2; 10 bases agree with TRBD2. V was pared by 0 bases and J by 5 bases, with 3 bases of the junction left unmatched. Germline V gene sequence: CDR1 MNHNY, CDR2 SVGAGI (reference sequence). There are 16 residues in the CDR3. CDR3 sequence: CASSYSLAGATGELFF. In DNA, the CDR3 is TGTGCCAGCAGTTACTCGCTAGCGGGGGCAACCGGGGAGCTGTTTTTT.

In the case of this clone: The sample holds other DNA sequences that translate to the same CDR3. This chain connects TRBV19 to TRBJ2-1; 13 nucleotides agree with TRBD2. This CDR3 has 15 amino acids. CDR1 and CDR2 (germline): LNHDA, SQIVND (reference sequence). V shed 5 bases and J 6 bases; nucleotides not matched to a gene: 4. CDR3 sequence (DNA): TGTGCCAGTAGTTTGGGACTAGCGGGGCTCAATGAGCAGTTCTTC. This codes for CASSLGLAGLNEQFF. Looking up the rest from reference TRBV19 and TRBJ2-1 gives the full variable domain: DGGITQSPKYLFRKEGQNVTLSCEQNLNHDAMYWYRQDPGQGLRLIYYSQIVNDFQKGDIAEGYSVSREKKESFPLTVTSAQKNPTAFYLCASSLGLAGLNEQFFGPGTRLTVL.

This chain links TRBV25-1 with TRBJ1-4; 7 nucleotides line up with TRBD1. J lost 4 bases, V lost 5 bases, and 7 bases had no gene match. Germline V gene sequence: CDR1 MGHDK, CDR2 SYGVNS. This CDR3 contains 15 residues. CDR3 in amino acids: CASSPRGTVNEKLFF. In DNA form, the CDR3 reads TGTGCCAGCAGTCCGAGGGGGACAGTTAATGAAAAACTGTTTTTT.

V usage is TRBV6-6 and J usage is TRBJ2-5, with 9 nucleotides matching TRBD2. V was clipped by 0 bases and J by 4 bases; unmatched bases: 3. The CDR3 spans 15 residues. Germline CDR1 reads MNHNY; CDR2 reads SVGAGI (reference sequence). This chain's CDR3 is CASSYSRTSVETQYF. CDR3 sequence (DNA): TGTGCCAGCAGTTACTCGAGGACTAGCGTAGAGACCCAGTACTTC.

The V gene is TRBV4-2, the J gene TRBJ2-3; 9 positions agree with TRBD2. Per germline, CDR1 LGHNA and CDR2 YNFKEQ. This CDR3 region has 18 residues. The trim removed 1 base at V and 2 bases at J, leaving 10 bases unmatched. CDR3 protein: CASSQGVAGDFYTDTQYF. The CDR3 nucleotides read TGTGCCAGCAGCCAAGGGGTAGCGGGGGATTTCTACACAGATACGCAGTATTTT.

The CDR3 DNA follows: TGCGCCAGCAGCCCCCCGAGTGTGGGAGGAAGCACCGGGGAGCTGTTTTTT. Protein sequence: CASSPPSVGGSTGELFF. This sequence joins TRBV4-3 and TRBJ2-2; TRBD2 is a possible D gene (6 bases). CDR1 and CDR2 (germline): LGHNA, YSLEER. The CDR3 runs 17 residues. The V end lost 4 bases, the J end lost 4 bases, and 19 bases lay between the germline ends.

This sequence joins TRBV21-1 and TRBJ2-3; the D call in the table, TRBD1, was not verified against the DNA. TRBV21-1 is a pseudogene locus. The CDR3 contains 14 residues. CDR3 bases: TGTGCCAGCAAACCGGGACAGGGGGGAGATACGCAGTATTTT. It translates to CASKPGQGGDTQYF.

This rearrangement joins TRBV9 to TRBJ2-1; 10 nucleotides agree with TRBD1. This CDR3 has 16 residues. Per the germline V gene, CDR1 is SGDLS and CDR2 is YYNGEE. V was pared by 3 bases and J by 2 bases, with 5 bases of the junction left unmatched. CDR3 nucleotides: TGTGCCAGCAGCGGACAGGGGGCGCTTCCCTACAATGAGCAGTTCTTC. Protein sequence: CASSGQGALPYNEQFF.

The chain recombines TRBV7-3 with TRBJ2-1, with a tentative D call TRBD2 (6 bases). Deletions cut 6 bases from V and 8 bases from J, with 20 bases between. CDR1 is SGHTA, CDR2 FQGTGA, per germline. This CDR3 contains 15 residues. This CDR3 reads CASSPLGTPLDEQFF. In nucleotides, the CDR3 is TGTGCCAGCAGTCCATTAGGGACTCCACTCGATGAGCAGTTCTTC.

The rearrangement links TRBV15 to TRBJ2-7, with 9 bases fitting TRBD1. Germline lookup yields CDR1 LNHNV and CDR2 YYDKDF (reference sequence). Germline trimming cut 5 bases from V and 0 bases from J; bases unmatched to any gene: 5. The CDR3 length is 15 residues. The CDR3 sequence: CATSWGTGSSYEQYF. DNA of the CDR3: TGTGCCACCAGCTGGGGGACAGGGAGCTCCTACGAGCAGTACTTC.

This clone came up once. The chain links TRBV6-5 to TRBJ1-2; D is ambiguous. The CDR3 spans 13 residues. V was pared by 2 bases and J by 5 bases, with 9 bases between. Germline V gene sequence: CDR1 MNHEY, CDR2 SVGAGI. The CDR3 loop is CASSYGPGYGYTF. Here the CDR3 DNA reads TGTGCCAGCAGTTACGGGCCAGGATATGGCTACACCTTC.

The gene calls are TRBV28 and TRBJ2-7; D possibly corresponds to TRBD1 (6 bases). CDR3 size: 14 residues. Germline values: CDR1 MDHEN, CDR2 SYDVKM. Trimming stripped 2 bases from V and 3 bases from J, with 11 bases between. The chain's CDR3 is CASSLILDSYEQYF. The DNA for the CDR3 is TGTGCCAGCAGTTTAATTTTGGACAGCTACGAGCAGTACTTC. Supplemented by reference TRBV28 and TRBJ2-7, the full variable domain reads DVKVTQSSRYLVKRTGEKVFLECVQDMDHENMFWYRQDPGLGLRLIYFSYDVKMKEKGDIPEGYSVSREKKERFSLILESASTNQTSMYLCASSLILDSYEQYFGPGTRLTVT.

CDR3: CASSLKDFDEQYF. CDR3 nucleotides: TGTGCCAGCAGCTTAAAGGACTTCGACGAGCAGTACTTC. V usage is TRBV7-7 and J usage is TRBJ2-7; D perhaps matches TRBD2 (5 bases). The germline gives CDR1 SSHAT, CDR2 FNYEAQ (reference sequence). The CDR3 extends over 13 amino acids. The V and J ends lost 2 bases and 5 bases respectively, with 10 bases between them.

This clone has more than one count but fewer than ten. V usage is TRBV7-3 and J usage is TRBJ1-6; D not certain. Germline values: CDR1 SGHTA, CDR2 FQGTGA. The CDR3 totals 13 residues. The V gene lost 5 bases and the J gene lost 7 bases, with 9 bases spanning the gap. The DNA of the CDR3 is TGTGCCAGCAGCGAGTCCCCGAATTCACCCCTCCACTTT. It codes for CASSESPNSPLHF.

The CDR3 spells CASSLQGFSYGYTF. In nucleotides, the CDR3 is TGTGCCAGCAGCTTACAGGGTTTTTCCTATGGCTACACCTTC. The genes are TRBV21-1 and TRBJ1-2; the D call in the table, TRBD1, was not verified against the DNA. TRBV21-1 is designated a pseudogene. This CDR3 region has 14 residues.

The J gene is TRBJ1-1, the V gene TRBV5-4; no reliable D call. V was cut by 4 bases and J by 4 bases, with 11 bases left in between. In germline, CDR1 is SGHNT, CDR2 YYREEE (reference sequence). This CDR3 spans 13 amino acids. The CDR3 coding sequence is TGTGCCAGCAGCCCTCCGGCGGGCACTGAAGCTTTCTTT. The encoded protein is CASSPPAGTEAFF.

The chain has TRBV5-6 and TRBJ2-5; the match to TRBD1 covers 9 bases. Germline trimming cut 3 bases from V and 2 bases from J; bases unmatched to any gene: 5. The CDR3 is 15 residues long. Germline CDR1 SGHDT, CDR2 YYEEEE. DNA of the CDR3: TGTGCCAGCAGCTGGCCGGGACAGGGACAAGAGACCCAGTACTTC. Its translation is CASSWPGQGQETQYF.

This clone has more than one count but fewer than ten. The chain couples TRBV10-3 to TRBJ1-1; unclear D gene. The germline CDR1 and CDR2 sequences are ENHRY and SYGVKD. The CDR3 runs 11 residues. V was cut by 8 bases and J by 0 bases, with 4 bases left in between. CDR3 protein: CAIGLNTEAFF. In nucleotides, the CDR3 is TGTGCCATCGGATTGAACACTGAAGCTTTCTTT.

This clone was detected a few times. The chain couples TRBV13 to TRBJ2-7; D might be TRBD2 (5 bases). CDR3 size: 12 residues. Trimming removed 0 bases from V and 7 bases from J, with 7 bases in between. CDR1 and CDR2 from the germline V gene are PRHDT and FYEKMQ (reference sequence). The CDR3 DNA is TGTGCCAGCAGCTTAGGGCCGGGAGAGCAGTACTTC. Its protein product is CASSLGPGEQYF. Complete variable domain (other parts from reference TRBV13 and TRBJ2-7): AAGVIQSPRHLIKEKRETATLKCYPIPRHDTVYWYQQGPGQDPQFLISFYEKMQSDKGSIPDRFSAQQFSDYHSELNMSSLELGDSALYFCASSLGPGEQYFGPGTRLTVT.